This TCR beta chain was observed in a study of cytomegalovirus exposure and HLA in healthy donors (dated by TCRdb to about 2017). Background for the entire study: An earlier analysis of more than 550 of the donors reported approximately 260 Gb of sequence data and some 110 million unique TCR beta sequences obtained from around 180 million T cells. The study used immunosequencing to profile the T cell repertoires of some 600 subjects and linked those repertoires to cytomegalovirus serostatus. Typing coverage varied by locus: roughly 629-630 donors for A, B, C, DRB1 and DQB1; around 560 for DQA1; over 600 for DPA1; approximately 490 for DPB1. All discovery cohort repertoires had been generated on a single sequencing platform. An early release that covered 640 HLA-typed donors contained approximately 300 gigabases of sequencing data and about 84 million unique TCR sequences. Rather than using new phenotypic data, the later analysis identified candidate immune exposures from TCR beta sequences and from how often those sequences occurred across donors. To decide whether each TCR beta V gene segment behaved as functional or pseudogenic, an earlier analysis of some 580 of the donors relied on high-throughput TCR beta sequencing. The aim of the study was to test whether cataloging public T cell receptors could identify signatures of past pathogen exposure. On average, roughly 250,000 unique TCR beta nucleotide sequences were sequenced per donor among more than 350 genotyped donors of the cohort, with roughly 19% of those sequences being non-productive. In a later analysis, previously published TCR beta repertoires from about 640 donors were re-analyzed and high-resolution HLA genotyping was added so that TCR occurrence patterns could be studied. Because of strong linkage in the cohort, 5 or 6 DR-DQ haplotypes were treated as single units for association and clustering. HLA typing included class I and class II loci at four-digit resolution. Alongside the repertoire data, information on donor age, sex, ethnicity and CMV serostatus was compiled. In a later genetic analysis, genome-wide SNP genotypes for about 55% of the roughly 700 donors were used, and that subset was treated as a discovery cohort. The genetic ancestry cluster associated with self-reported Caucasian donors included 70% to 85% of the 300 to 450 genotyped donors. High-throughput TCR immunosequencing, statistical association of individual TCRs with disease status, and machine learning were combined to predict cytomegalovirus infection status. In addition to the first cohort of approximately 650 subjects, a separate validation cohort of 120 different subjects was used.

The paper as a whole reports these results and caveats: In a later analysis, several top co-occurrence clusters were reported to appear linked to parvovirus B19, influenza, CMV and Epstein-Barr virus. Roughly uniform sequencing depth across donors was assumed in presence/absence analyses, although this assumption may not hold. The cohort was sequenced for TCR beta chains only, and without alpha or paired-chain data the features that could be detected were limited. The 87-base-pair reads could not distinguish some IMGT-functional V segments, including TRBV6-2 and TRBV6-3, so those segments were excluded. According to a later analysis, most CMV-associated TCR beta chains appeared to be HLA-restricted, and the HLA associations seemed to be driven largely by CMV exposure. A later analysis found that HLA-associated TCR beta chains were more clonally expanded and had lower generation probabilities than equally common non-associated chains. In an earlier analysis of some 640 of the donors, most TCR beta V segments were observed in productive rearrangements about 90% or about 30% of the time, broadly matching IMGT annotations. V-gene and J-gene trimming of TCR beta chains was associated with a missense DCLRE1C variant in a later genetic analysis, and the association was replicated in an independent cohort. A few of the identified cytomegalovirus-associated TCR beta chains were confirmed in vitro to be specific for cytomegalovirus antigens. A later analysis associated about 17,000 TCR beta sequences with specific HLA alleles at a false discovery rate of 0.05. A cluster of highly shared sequence variants was judged likely to represent a technical artifact of the sequencing pipeline. A later analysis found that TCR association rates varied across HLA loci, with DRB1 alleles showing the most associated TCRs and HLA-C alleles the fewest. Because counts were too low, roughly 17 rarely observed V segments, including chromosome 9 orphons, were left out of the earlier analysis of several hundred of the donors. When HLA alleles, especially DR and DQ, strongly co-occurred, attributing TCR associations to individual alleles was difficult. Across donors, most TCR sequences were observed very rarely, whereas some public TCRs were present in many individuals. In the study, approximately 150 TCR beta chains were listed as associated with cytomegalovirus. It was suggested by the authors that the approach could potentially be generalized to other disease states and immunological phenotypes. A later genetic analysis reported fewer N-insertions in productive TCRs among donors in an Asian-associated ancestry cluster than the roughly 620-donor mean. Cytomegalovirus status was reported to be diagnosed by the classifier with high specificity and sensitivity in both the original and validation cohorts. Because HLA typing was missing for some donors at each locus, association tests included only the typed subset. CMV serostatus was the only immune exposure information available for the cohort. A further reported finding was that TCR beta sequences accurately predicted the HLA-A and HLA-B alleles for most subjects in the first cohort. Correlated functional status among segregating V segments might be attributable to linkage disequilibrium, but an unknown experimental factor could not be ruled out.

As for this clone: What antigen it recognizes has not been identified. One base away there is no much larger clone; base qualities are not given.

Per the germline V gene, ENHRY is the CDR1 and SYGVKD is the CDR2. The junction shows trimming of 2 bases on V and 0 bases on J, and the gene matches do not reach 1 base of it. The CDR3, from cysteine to phenylalanine, totals 15 residues. Only the CDR3 DNA stays, 45 bases, in frame from base 1. In total, around 600 healthy bone marrow donors made up the cohort. At the time of sampling, all cohort members were nominally healthy, though unrecorded immune exposures were likely present. The donor was CMV seropositive and belonged to the group of 250 to 350 seropositive cohort members. A peripheral blood sample was collected from each donor, and TCR beta sequencing was performed on peripheral blood mononuclear cells. Genomic DNA extraction from the blood cell samples was performed with the Qiagen DNeasy Blood Extraction Kit. The receptor library was made with the immunoSEQ multiplex PCR assay. A mixture of 60 forward primers for TCR Vbeta segments and 13 reverse primers for TCR Jbeta segments was used in the multiplex PCR. A multiplex PCR assay on genomic DNA amplified the CDR3 region of rearranged TCR beta genes. The Illumina HiSeq System was used to sequence the amplified TCR beta libraries as 87-base-pair reads. Concerning the study's data processing: A later analysis tallied 75 million to 95 million unique TCR beta chains across the 640 or so repertoires, and about 12 million of those chains were shared by two or more donors. A nearest-neighbor algorithm error-corrected the raw reads and collapsed the reads into unique sequences, merging closely related sequences to remove PCR and sequencing errors. To assign V, D and J gene segments, CDR3 sequences were aligned to IMGT reference sequences. Each retained sequence needed at least a six-nucleotide match to both a V gene segment and a J gene segment. A rearrangement counted as productive if the CDR3 had no stop codons and remained in frame with V and J, and every other rearrangement counted as non-productive. Following IMGT convention, CDR3 was defined as the stretch from the second conserved V-encoded cysteine to the conserved J-encoded phenylalanine. The earlier analysis of a few hundred of the donors excluded sequences that lacked an unambiguous match to a single V gene segment. In an earlier analysis of roughly 600 of the donors, a V segment was called functional when productive rearrangements were above 56.7%, and segregating when the standard deviation between donors exceeded 5%. A statistical classification framework was built for diagnosing cytomegalovirus status from the catalog of TCR beta chain sequences. In a later analysis, TCR nucleotide sequences were compared against IMGT/GENE-DB human TR gene sequences so that V and J genes could be assigned. Using the TCRdist pipeline, a later analysis assigned CDR3 sequences along with most-parsimonious VDJ recombination scenarios. In a later analysis, each TCR beta chain was defined by its CDR3 amino acid sequence together with its V-gene family, and reads without a unique V-gene family were excluded. As a way to deal with suspected cross-contamination and a sequencing artifact, a later analysis dropped 640 or so nucleotide sequences that were highly shared and had low generation probability. In a later analysis, a clonal expansion index was calculated for each public chain from normalized within-repertoire ranks of inferred template counts. A later analysis computed generation probabilities with a VDJ recombination model fitted to out-of-frame rearrangements, and checked the results against IGoR. In a later analysis, hypergeometric tests were used to score TCR-TCR, TCR-HLA and TCR-CMV co-occurrence, with a repertoire-size bias correction applied to TCR pairs. False discovery rates were estimated in a later analysis by permuting HLA or CMV assignments 20 times. In a later analysis, co-occurring TCRs were grouped with DBSCAN, and TCRdist sequence similarity was added when clustering was performed within HLA-allele-positive subsets. Co-occurrence clustering excluded repertoires with fewer than 30,000 or more than 120,000 public chains, plus five with anomalous nucleotide sharing. Sourced from immuneACCESS, this table was stored by TCRdb with only in-frame sequences that have V and J called. A share of the clones is absent; for the studies checked, an unresolved V gene accounts for under half, and the remainder has no known explanation. That table furnishes V, J and clone size, whereas the DNA furnished D and trimming. The sample data list roughly 120,000 clones, and roughly three quarters of these were observed just once. The ten biggest clones cover about 6.8% of the sample.

This TCR was recovered from a man aged 25 to 45 in good health and CMV-seropositive. Sequencing was carried out using PBMCs. Recombination linked TRBV10-3 to TRBJ2-3; 8 central nucleotides agree with TRBD2. The DNA reads TGTGCCATCAGTGAGGGCGGGGGGAGCACAGATACGCAGTATTTT. Protein translation: CAISEGGGSTDTQYF.